These 18 T cell receptor beta chains originate from one sample sequenced in a study of CD8 T cells in ankylosing spondylitis. A single record per CDR3 protein comes from TCRdb applying MiXCR to the 5' RACE reads. The profile shows roughly 130,000 distinct CDR3 sequences, 6% to 8.5% of them singletons. Sequencing was carried out using blood, either unsorted or a sorted T cell fraction (not recorded which). The receptors shown here come from a male donor with ankylosing spondylitis or in good health (not recorded which).

This clonotype occurred many times. The genes are TRBV5-1 and TRBJ2-7; unclear D gene. This CDR3 comprises 15 residues. The V end lost 0 bases, the J end lost 7 bases, and 17 bases lay between the germline ends. CDR1 and CDR2 from the germline V gene are SGHRS and YFSETQ. As DNA, the CDR3 is TGCGCCAGCAGCTTGGAATCCCGGACCTTATTTGAGCAGTACTTC. Translating gives CASSLESRTLFEQYF. The variable domain in full, with the rest retrieved from reference TRBV5-1 and TRBJ2-7, is KAGVTQTPRYLIKTRGQQVTLSCSPISGHRSVSWYQQTPGQGLQFLFEYFSETQRNKGNFPGRFSGRQFSNSRSEMNVSTLELGDSALYLCASSLESRTLFEQYFGPGTRLTVT.

This clonotype showed up many times. The genes are TRBV9 and TRBJ1-2; 7 nucleotides match TRBD1. CDR1 is SGDLS, CDR2 YYNGEE, per germline. This CDR3 has 14 residues. V shed 0 bases and J 3 bases; nucleotides not matched to a gene: 2. CDR3 coding DNA: TGTGCCAGCAGCGTAGAAACAGGGGACTATGGCTACACCTTC. Translated: CASSVETGDYGYTF.

The rearrangement links TRBV29-1 to TRBJ2-3; 7 bases are shared with TRBD2. This CDR3 contains 14 residues. Germline assignment: CDR1 SQVTM and CDR2 ANQGSEA. V shed 7 bases and J 3 bases; nucleotides not matched to a gene: 10. The CDR3 sequence: CSASRGSSTDTQYF. The CDR3 DNA sequence: TGCAGCGCCTCTCGCGGGAGTTCTACAGATACGCAGTATTTT.

This clonotype was observed many times. This sequence joins TRBV5-1 and TRBJ2-5; D is unresolved. This CDR3 comprises 15 residues. V was pared by 1 base and J by 5 bases, with 15 bases between. Germline CDR1 SGHRS, CDR2 YFSETQ. DNA for the CDR3: TGCGCCAGCAGCTTGTACTCCCCGAGTGGGGAGACCCAGTACTTC. Translated: CASSLYSPSGETQYF.

There are a few counts of this clonotype. The junction shows a germline mismatch at one end, possibly a read error. The chain couples TRBV5-6 to TRBJ2-2, with D perhaps TRBD1 (6 bases). In germline, CDR1 is SGHDT, CDR2 YYEEEE. The CDR3 is 17 residues long. In DNA form, the CDR3 reads TGTGCCAGCAGCCGGCCGTACAGGGAATCGAACGCCGGGGAGCTGTTTTTT. This encodes CASSRPYRESNAGELFF.

At least ten counts were recorded for this clonotype. The rearrangement links TRBV6-1 to TRBJ2-2; D is possibly TRBD1 (6 bases). The V gene lost 3 bases and the J gene lost 2 bases, with 16 bases spanning the gap. Germline CDR1 and CDR2: MNHNS and SASEGT. The CDR3 loop spans 17 amino acids. CDR3 in DNA: TGTGCCAGCAGTGAGTTCCGGGACACCTTAAACACCGGGGAGCTGTTTTTT. The encoded protein is CASSEFRDTLNTGELFF.

In its sample, this clonotype was seen many times. This chain uses TRBV5-6 with TRBJ2-7; no reliable D call. Germline assignment: CDR1 SGHDT and CDR2 YYEEEE. CDR3 length: 12 residues. Trimming took off 1 base at V and 4 bases at J, with 6 bases between the two ends. The CDR3 reads CASSLSMYEQYF. The DNA for the CDR3 is TGTGCCAGCAGCTTGTCTATGTACGAGCAGTACTTC.

This clonotype came up many times. V is TRBV11-2 and J is TRBJ2-7; unclear D gene. CDR1 is SGHAT, CDR2 FQNNGV, per germline. This CDR3 is built from 16 residues. V shed 0 bases and J shed 0 bases, with 12 bases lying between them. The chain's CDR3 is CASSLESRPISYEQYF. CDR3 nucleotides: TGTGCCAGCAGCTTAGAGTCGAGACCGATCTCCTACGAGCAGTACTTC.

This clonotype was counted at least ten times. The chain uses TRBV2 and TRBJ2-6; no firm D call. Germline V gives CDR1 SNHLY, CDR2 FYNNEI. With 1 base removed from V and 0 bases from J, the gap between germline ends came to 7 bases. This CDR3 spans 16 amino acids. This CDR3 reads CASSEGTFSGANVLTF. For the CDR3, the DNA is TGTGCCAGCAGTGAAGGGACCTTCTCTGGGGCCAACGTCCTGACTTTC.

This clonotype was counted a few times. The chain couples TRBV12-3 or TRBV12-4 to TRBJ2-5; 7 bases are shared with TRBD2. The trim removed 6 bases at V and 9 bases at J, leaving 7 bases unmatched. The CDR3 is made up of 12 amino acids. The CDR3 reads CASRPLRGAQYF. Written as DNA, the CDR3 is TGTGCCAGCAGGCCCCTCCGGGGGGCCCAGTACTTC.

This clonotype was seen many times. The J gene is TRBJ2-2, the V gene TRBV9, with 13 positions matching TRBD2. V gave up 3 bases and J gave up 6 bases; unmatched junction bases: 2. The CDR3 has 15 amino acids. The germline V gene encodes CDR1 SGDLS and CDR2 YYNGEE. The CDR3 DNA reads as TGTGCCAGCAGCGGGACTAGCGGGGGATCCGGGGAGCTGTTTTTT. The encoded protein is CASSGTSGGSGELFF.

The table lists this clonotype with a few counts. This sequence joins TRBV5-1 and TRBJ2-1, with TRBD2 matching over 10 bases. Trimming cost V 3 bases and J 8 bases; bases outside gene matches: 14. This CDR3 is 17 amino acids long. CDR1 and CDR2 from the germline V gene are SGHRS and YFSETQ. Here the CDR3 reads CASSSLLQAGGLDEQFF. In DNA form, the CDR3 reads TGCGCCAGCAGCTCCCTACTCCAAGCGGGGGGGCTCGATGAGCAGTTCTTC.

The chain combines TRBV3-1 with TRBJ1-1; D remains unclear. Germline lookup yields CDR1 LGHDT and CDR2 YNNKEL (reference sequence). V was cut by 1 base and J by 1 base, with 4 bases left in between. The CDR3 extends over 13 amino acids. This CDR3 reads CASSQVPNTEAFF. The DNA for the CDR3 is TGTGCCAGCAGCCAAGTCCCGAACACTGAAGCTTTCTTT.

This clonotype was seen at least ten times. The chain has TRBV3-1 and TRBJ2-5, with D uncertain. The CDR3 has 12 residues. CDR1 and CDR2 from the germline V gene are LGHDT and YNNKEL (reference sequence). V was shortened by 4 bases and J by 3 bases, with 6 bases between the two germline ends. This CDR3 reads CASSRMEETQYF. CDR3 nucleotides: TGTGCCAGCAGCCGGATGGAAGAGACCCAGTACTTC.

This clonotype appeared many times. The genes are TRBV29-1 and TRBJ2-3; 8 bases align to TRBD1. J gave up 2 bases and V 8 bases, and 9 bases lay outside the gene matches. This CDR3 has 14 amino acids. From germline, CDR1 is SQVTM and CDR2 ANQGSEA. CDR3 sequence reads: CSYHRGSLTDTQYF. CDR3 in DNA: TGCAGCTATCACAGGGGGAGCCTCACAGATACGCAGTATTTT.

This clonotype occurred many times. The rearrangement joins TRBV28 to TRBJ2-1; 8 nucleotides agree with TRBD2. Germline V gene lookup returns CDR1 MDHEN and CDR2 SYDVKM. J gave up 6 bases and V 6 bases, and 1 base lay outside the gene matches. The CDR3 has 12 residues. The CDR3 is CASRGTSNEQFF. Written as DNA, the CDR3 is TGTGCCAGCAGAGGGACTAGCAATGAGCAGTTCTTC.

This clonotype was picked up many times. The chain carries TRBV11-2 and TRBJ1-2, with TRBD1 as a possible D gene (5 bases). Trimming shortened V by 6 bases and J by 6 bases, and 20 bases separated the two germline ends. In germline, CDR1 is SGHAT, CDR2 FQNNGV. This CDR3 has 15 amino acids. CDR3 in DNA: TGTGCCAGCAGACCAGGTGGGGGGGTTGGAGATGGCTACACCTTC. Translated: CASRPGGGVGDGYTF. The whole variable domain, filled in from reference TRBV11-2 and TRBJ1-2, reads EAGVAQSPRYKIIEKRQSVAFWCNPISGHATLYWYQQILGQGPKLLIQFQNNGVVDDSQLPKDRFSAERLKGVDSTLKIQPAKLEDSAVYLCASRPGGGVGDGYTFGSGTRLTVV.

This clonotype appeared once. With a much larger clone just one base away, this may be a read error. The V and J genes are TRBV3-1 and TRBJ1-4; tentatively, D is TRBD1 (5 bases). CDR3 length: 14 residues. Between the trimmed V and J ends, which lost 2 bases and 6 bases, there was a span of 10 bases. CDR1 is LGHDT, CDR2 YNNKEL, per germline (reference sequence). CDR3 sequence (DNA): TGTGCCAGCAGCCAAAGGGGTTACGATGAAAAACTGTTTTTT. Translation: CASSQRGYDEKLFF.